The clone carrying this T cell receptor (beta chain) has at least ten counts. Its antigen remains unidentified. The CDR3 is made up of 16 amino acids. V was clipped by 4 bases and J by 0 bases, with 14 bases between them. Per germline, CDR1 MNHEY and CDR2 SVGEGT. The data derive from a study of human T cells and chemical hapten exposure. Overall study context: Women made up most patients, who had alopecia areata, totalis or universalis. Among samples, TCR yields varied mainly because of small differences in pooled library volume.

General study points: TCRs above 1 in 1000 frequency did not change with DPC sensitization.

TCRdb reprocessed the RACE reads with MiXCR, giving one entry per CDR3 protein. The table lists 85,000 to 130,000 distinct CDR3 sequences, 12% of them singletons. Time point of the sample: pre-sensitization, week 0. Treatment described: therapeutic diphenylcyclopropenone sensitization with weekly scalp DPC. Whole blood, unfractionated, served as the material for total RNA extraction. Source: whole blood, taken in connection with sensitization to the hapten diphenylcyclopropenone (DPC). This TCR came from a woman between 50 and 59 years old with alopecia areata. Some clones in this sample may be carry-over from other donors' samples. V usage is TRBV6-2 or TRBV6-3 and J usage is TRBJ2-3; possible D gene TRBD1, 6 bases. CDR3 loop: CASSSGTLRSTDTQYF. The CDR3 DNA reads TGTGCCAGCAGTTCCGGGACACTGCGCAGCACAGATACGCAGTATTTT.